This T cell receptor beta chain is drawn from a study of blood T cell repertoires in COVID-19. Which cohort a participant joined came from the clinical history participants gave. Profiling relied on immunoSEQ multiplex PCR, and the TCRdb table lists in-frame clones only, not all of them. The repertoire holds some 220,000 clones, with roughly nine tenths as singletons. Germline CDR1 reads SGDLS; CDR2 reads YYNGEE. This CDR3 is built from 15 residues. V gave up 3 bases and J gave up 0 bases, with 11 bases separating them. What was sequenced was PBMCs or T cells enriched from blood (not recorded which). The rearrangement links TRBV9 to TRBJ2-3; D is undetermined. This sequence was found in a woman aged 30 to 39 who had recovered from COVID-19. The DNA of the CDR3 is TGTGCCAGCAGCGCCAACAAGATTAGCACAGATACGCAGTATTTT. This sequence encodes CASSANKISTDTQYF.